This T cell receptor beta chain is drawn from a study of T cell responses to AZD1222 COVID-19 vaccine. Findings of the study overall: Donors in the cohort were predominantly white British and more often female, and clonal diversity was possibly underestimated. CD4 TCRs covered the whole spike, strongest at regions 160-218 and 743-854. Baseline seropositivity characterized only a handful of AZD1222 recipients.

To note about this clone: The antigen is undetermined. This same CDR3 is encoded by further DNA sequences in the sample.

The data were produced by immunoSEQ multiplex PCR, yet TCRdb's version contains in-frame clones alone and is incomplete. The repertoire holds about 150,000 clones, with about 90% as singletons. The length of the CDR3 is 13 residues. The V and J ends lost 2 bases and 3 bases respectively, with 8 bases between them. Germline CDR1 reads LNHDA; CDR2 reads SQIVND (reference sequence). The clonotype originates from an adult in good health. The chain couples TRBV19 to TRBJ2-7; D ambiguous. The sequencing used peripheral blood, collected on day 0 of AZD1222 vaccination. The CDR3 nucleotides read TGTGCCAGTAGTATAACTGGAAGCTACGAGCAGTACTTC. It translates to CASSITGSYEQYF.